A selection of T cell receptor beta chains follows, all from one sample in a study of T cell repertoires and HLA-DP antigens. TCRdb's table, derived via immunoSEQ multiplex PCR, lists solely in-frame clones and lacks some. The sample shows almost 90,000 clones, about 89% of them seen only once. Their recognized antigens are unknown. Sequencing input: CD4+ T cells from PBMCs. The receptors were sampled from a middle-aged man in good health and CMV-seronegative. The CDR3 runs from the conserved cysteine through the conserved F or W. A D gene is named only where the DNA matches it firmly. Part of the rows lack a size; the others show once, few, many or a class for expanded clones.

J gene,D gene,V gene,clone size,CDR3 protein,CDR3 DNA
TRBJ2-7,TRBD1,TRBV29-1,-,CSVTGQGYLEQYF,TGCAGCGTCACGGGACAGGGGTACCTCGAGCAGTACTTC
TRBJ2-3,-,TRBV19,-,CASSPGTSSSTDTQYF,TGTGCCAGTAGCCCCGGGACATCCAGTAGCACAGATACGCAGTATTTT
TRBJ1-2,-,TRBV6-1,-,CASSEGGYYGYTF,TGTGCCAGCAGTGAAGGAGGGTACTATGGCTACACCTTC
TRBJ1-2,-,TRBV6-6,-,CASSQRGPGGGYTF,TGTGCCAGCAGTCAACGGGGCCCCGGCGGCGGCTACACCTTC
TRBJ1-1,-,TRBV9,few,CASSATGLGNTEAFF,TGTGCCAGCAGCGCAACAGGGTTGGGGAACACTGAAGCTTTCTTT
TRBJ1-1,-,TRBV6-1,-,CASNGFLGAFF,TGTGCCAGCAACGGCTTTCTGGGGGCTTTCTTT
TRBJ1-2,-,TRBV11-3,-,CASSPLGGYTF,TGTGCCAGCAGCCCCCTCGGGGGCTACACCTTC
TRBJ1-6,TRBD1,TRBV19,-,CASSIRDRDSPLHF,TGTGCCAGTAGTATTCGGGACAGGGACTCACCCCTCCACTTT
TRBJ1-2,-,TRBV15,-,CATSSGHLSQYYGYTF,TGTGCCACCAGCAGCGGACATCTCTCCCAATACTATGGCTACACCTTC
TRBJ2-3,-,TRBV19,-,CASSIESGRAQYF,TGTGCCAGTAGTATAGAATCCGGGCGGGCGCAGTATTTT
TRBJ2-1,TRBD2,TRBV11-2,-,CASSLGRGSSYNEQFF,TGTGCCAGCAGCTTAGGGCGGGGGAGCTCCTACAATGAGCAGTTCTTC